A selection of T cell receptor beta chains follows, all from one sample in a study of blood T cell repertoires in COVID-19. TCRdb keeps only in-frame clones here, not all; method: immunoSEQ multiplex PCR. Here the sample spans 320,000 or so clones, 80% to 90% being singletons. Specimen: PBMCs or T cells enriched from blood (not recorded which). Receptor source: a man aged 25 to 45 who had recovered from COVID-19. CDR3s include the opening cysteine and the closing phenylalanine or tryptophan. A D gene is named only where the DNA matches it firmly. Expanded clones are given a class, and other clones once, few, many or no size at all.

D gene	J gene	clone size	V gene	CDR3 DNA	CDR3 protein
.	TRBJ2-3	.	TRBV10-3	TGTGCCATCAGTGAGGGGGGCGAGGTTAGCACAGATACGCAGTATTTT	CAISEGGEVSTDTQYF
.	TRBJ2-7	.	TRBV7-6	TGTGCCAGCAGTTTCGGGACTCTCGAGCAGTACTTC	CASSFGTLEQYF
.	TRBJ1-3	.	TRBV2	TGTGCCAGCACTGAGCAGTACGGGGGCTCTGGAAACACCATATATTTT	CASTEQYGGSGNTIYF
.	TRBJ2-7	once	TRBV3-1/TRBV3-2	TGTGCCAGCAGCCTCCGCTGGGACACCGCCTACGAGCAGTACTTC	CASSLRWDTAYEQYF
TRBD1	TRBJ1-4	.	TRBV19	TGTGCCAGTAGTATACAGGGGGCGAGGGAAAAACTGTTTTTT	CASSIQGAREKLFF
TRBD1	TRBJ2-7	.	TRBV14	TGTGCCAGCAGCCAAGTTTCTACAGGGGCCTACGAGCAGTACTTC	CASSQVSTGAYEQYF
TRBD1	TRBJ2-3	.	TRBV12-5	TGTGCTAGTTCCAGGGGGACAGATACGCAGTATTTT	CASSRGTDTQYF
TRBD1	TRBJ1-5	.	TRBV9	TGTGCCAGCAGCGTAGGGACAGGGAGAAATCAGCCCCAGCATTTT	CASSVGTGRNQPQHF
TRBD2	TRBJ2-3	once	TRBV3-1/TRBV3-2	TGTGCCAGCGGGCCCGGGACTAGCGGGGGGGGCACAGATACGCAGTATTTT	CASGPGTSGGGTDTQYF
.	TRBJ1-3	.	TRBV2	TGTGCCAGCAGTGGAGGGAATGCTGGAAACACCATATATTTT	CASSGGNAGNTIYF
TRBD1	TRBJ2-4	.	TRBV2	TGTGCCAGCACCCGTAGACCCTATTCAGGGGGCGCGGCCAAAAACATTCAGTACTTC	CASTRRPYSGGAAKNIQYF
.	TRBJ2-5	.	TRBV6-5	TGTGCCAGCAGTTACTCGATTTTACTCACCCAAGAGACCCAGTACTTC	CASSYSILLTQETQYF
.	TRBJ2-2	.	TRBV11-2	TGTGCCAGCAGCCTAAACAGGGCTCCTCTGGAGGAGCTGTTTTTT	CASSLNRAPLEELFF
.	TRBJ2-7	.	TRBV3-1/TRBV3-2	TGTGCCAGCAGCCAACCACAGGGAAAGTCCTACGAGCAGTACTTC	CASSQPQGKSYEQYF
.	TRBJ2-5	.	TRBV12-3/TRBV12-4	TGTGCCAGCAGTTTACGACATGAAGAGACCCAGTACTTC	CASSLRHEETQYF
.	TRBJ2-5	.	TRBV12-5	TGTGCTAGTGGTTTTTCGGTGGAAGAGACCCAGTACTTC	CASGFSVEETQYF
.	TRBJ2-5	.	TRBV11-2	TGTGCCAGCAGCTTAGTAGGAGGGGTGGAGACCCAGTACTTC	CASSLVGGVETQYF
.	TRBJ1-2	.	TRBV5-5	TGTGCCAGCAGCTTCGCGGATACCTATGGCTACACCTTC	CASSFADTYGYTF
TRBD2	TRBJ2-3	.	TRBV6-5	TGTGCCAGCAGTTACTCGGGGGGGACCGGGGATACGCAGTATTTT	CASSYSGGTGDTQYF
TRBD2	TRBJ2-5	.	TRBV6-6	TGTGCCAGCAGTCGACTAGCGGGGAGGAGAGGGACCCAGTACTTC	CASSRLAGRRGTQYF
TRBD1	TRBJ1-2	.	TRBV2	TGTGCCGGCTGGACAGGGGAGGACTATGGCTACACCTTC	CAGWTGEDYGYTF
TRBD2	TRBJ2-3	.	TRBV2	TGTGCCAGCAGTGAAGGACTAGCAGAAGATACGCAGTATTTT	CASSEGLAEDTQYF
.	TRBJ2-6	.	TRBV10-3	TGTGCCATCAGTGAGCGGGTCAGGGTACACTCTGGGGCCAACGTCCTGACTTTC	CAISERVRVHSGANVLTF
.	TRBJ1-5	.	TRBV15	TGTGCCACCAGCAGAGATAAAGGACAGTCCTATCAGCCCCAGCATTTT	CATSRDKGQSYQPQHF
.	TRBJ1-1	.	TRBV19	TGTGCCAGTAGTCCCCGGAGGAACACTGAAGCTTTCTTT	CASSPRRNTEAFF
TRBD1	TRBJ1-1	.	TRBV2	TGTGCCAGCCTCCGGGACAGGGACACTGAAGCTTTCTTT	CASLRDRDTEAFF
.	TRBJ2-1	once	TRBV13	TGTGCCAGCAGCTTAGGGACACAATTTTACAATGAGCAGTTCTTC	CASSLGTQFYNEQFF
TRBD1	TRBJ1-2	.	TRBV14	TGTGCCAGCAGCCAATTCCGCCGCGGGGACAGCGCAAATGGCTACACCTTC	CASSQFRRGDSANGYTF
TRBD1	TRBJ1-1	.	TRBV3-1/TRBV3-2	TGTGCCAGCAGCCAGGGACAGGGGTTCGGAGCTTTCTTT	CASSQGQGFGAFF
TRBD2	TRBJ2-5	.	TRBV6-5	TGTGCCAGCAGTTACTCGGAGGGACTAGCATCAGAGACCCAGTACTTC	CASSYSEGLASETQYF
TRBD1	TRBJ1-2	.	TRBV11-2	TGTGCCAGCAGCATTGACAGGGGGTCGGGAGGCTACACCTTC	CASSIDRGSGGYTF
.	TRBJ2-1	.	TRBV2	TGTGCCAGCAGTGAAAACAGACACTCGAAGCAGTTCTTC	CASSENRHSKQFF
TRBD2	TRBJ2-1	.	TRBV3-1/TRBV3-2	TGTGCCAGCAGCCAAGATATGCGGACTAGCATTTTCAATGAGCAGTTCTTC	CASSQDMRTSIFNEQFF
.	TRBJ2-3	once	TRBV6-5	TGTGCCAGCAGTTACACCGGGGTTAACACAGATACGCAGTATTTT	CASSYTGVNTDTQYF
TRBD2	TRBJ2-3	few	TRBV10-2	TGCGCCAGCAGAGCCCAACCGGGACTAGCGGGCTCAGATACGCAGTATTTT	CASRAQPGLAGSDTQYF
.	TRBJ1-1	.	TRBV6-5	TGTGCCAGCAGTTACGCAGGGGTTTACACTGAAGCTTTCTTT	CASSYAGVYTEAFF
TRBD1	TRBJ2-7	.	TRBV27	TGTGCCAGCAGTTTAAACCCGGGACAGGGGATCTACGAGCAGTACTTC	CASSLNPGQGIYEQYF
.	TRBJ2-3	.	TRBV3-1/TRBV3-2	TGTGCCAGCAGCCAAGACCGGGACACAGCCCCAGATACGCAGTATTTT	CASSQDRDTAPDTQYF